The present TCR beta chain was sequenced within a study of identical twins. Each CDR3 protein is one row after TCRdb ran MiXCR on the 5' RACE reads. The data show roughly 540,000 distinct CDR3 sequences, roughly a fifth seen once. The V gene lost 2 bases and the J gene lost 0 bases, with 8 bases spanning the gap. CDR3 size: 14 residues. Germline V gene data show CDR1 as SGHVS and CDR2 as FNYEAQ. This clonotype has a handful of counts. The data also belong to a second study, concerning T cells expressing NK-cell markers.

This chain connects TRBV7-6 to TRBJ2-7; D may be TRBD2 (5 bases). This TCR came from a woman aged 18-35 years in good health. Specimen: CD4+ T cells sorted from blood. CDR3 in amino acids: CASSLNDYSYEQYF. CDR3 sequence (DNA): TGTGCCAGCAGCTTAAATGACTACTCCTACGAGCAGTACTTC.